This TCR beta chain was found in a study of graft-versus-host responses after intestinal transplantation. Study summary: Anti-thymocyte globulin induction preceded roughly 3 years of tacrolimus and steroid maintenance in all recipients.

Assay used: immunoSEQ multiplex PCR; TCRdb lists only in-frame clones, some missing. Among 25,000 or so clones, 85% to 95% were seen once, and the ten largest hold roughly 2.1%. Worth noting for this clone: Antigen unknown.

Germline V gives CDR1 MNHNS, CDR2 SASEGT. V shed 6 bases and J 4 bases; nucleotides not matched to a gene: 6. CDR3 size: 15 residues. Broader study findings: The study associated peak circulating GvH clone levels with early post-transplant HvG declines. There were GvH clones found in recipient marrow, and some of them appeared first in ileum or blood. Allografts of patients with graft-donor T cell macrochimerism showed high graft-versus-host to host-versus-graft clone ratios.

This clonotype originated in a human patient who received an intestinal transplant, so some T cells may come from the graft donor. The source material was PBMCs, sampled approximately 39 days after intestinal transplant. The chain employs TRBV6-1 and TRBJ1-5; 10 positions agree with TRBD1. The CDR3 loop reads CASRRQGAINQPQHF. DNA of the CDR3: TGTGCCAGCAGACGACAGGGGGCAATTAATCAGCCCCAGCATTTT.